This TCR beta chain comes out of a study of CD8 T cells in ankylosing spondylitis. The study, taken as a whole, reports: Significant enrichment of disease-linked clones was reported in matched ankylosing spondylitis synovial fluid. It appeared that ankylosing spondylitis blood was characterized by a TCR beta motif of under ten highly homologous variants.

This clonotype was observed many times. Its specificity is unknown. For TCR beta, libraries came from quantitative 5'-RACE with molecular barcodes. TCRdb passed the 5' RACE reads through MiXCR, listing each CDR3 protein once. The sample carries some 840,000 distinct CDR3 sequences, over 9.5% recorded once. Trimming took off 0 bases at V and 7 bases at J, with 10 bases between the two ends. The CDR3 length is 13 residues. Germline CDR1 and CDR2: DFQATT and SNEGSKA (reference sequence). The rearrangement joins TRBV20-1 to TRBJ2-1; D is possibly TRBD1 (6 bases). This clonotype was obtained from a male donor with ankylosing spondylitis. Sequencing input: blood, either unsorted or a sorted T cell fraction (not recorded which). The CDR3 loop is CSARDGRGNEQFF. Written as DNA, the CDR3 is TGCAGTGCTAGAGATGGAAGGGGGAATGAGCAGTTCTTC.